The clone carrying this T cell receptor (beta chain) turned up a few times. These data are taken from a study of blood T cell repertoires in COVID-19. About the research overall: In each case, the material was cDNA or gDNA derived from T cells, B-cell-depleted T cells, or PBMCs.

CDR1 is KGHDR, CDR2 SFDVKD, per germline. This CDR3 contains 14 residues. The ends were cut back, 5 bases at V and 6 bases at J, with 13 bases in the middle. Profiled with immunoSEQ multiplex PCR; TCRdb holds only in-frame clones, not every one. The repertoire holds more than 95,000 clones, with around 84% as singletons. The V call is TRBV24-1, the J call TRBJ1-5; D gene ambiguous. Sequencing was carried out using peripheral blood. This receptor was obtained from a man aged 55-75 years with acute or convalescent COVID-19. The CDR3 region is CATSAPGVFQPQHF. In DNA form, the CDR3 reads TGTGCCACCAGTGCCCCCGGAGTTTTTCAGCCCCAGCATTTT.